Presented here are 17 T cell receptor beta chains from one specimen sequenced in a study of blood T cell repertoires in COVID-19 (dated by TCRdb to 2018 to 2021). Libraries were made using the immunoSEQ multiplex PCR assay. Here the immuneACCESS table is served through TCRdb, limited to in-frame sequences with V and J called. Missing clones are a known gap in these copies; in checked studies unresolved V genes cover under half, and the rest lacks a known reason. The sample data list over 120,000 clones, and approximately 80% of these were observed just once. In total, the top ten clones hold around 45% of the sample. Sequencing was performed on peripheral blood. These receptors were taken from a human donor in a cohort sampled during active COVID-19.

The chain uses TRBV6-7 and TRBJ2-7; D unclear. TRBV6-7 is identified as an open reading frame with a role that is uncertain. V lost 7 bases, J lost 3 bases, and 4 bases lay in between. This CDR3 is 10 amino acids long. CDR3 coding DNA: TGTGCCAGCACCCTCTACGAGCAGTACGTC. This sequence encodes CASTLYEQYV.

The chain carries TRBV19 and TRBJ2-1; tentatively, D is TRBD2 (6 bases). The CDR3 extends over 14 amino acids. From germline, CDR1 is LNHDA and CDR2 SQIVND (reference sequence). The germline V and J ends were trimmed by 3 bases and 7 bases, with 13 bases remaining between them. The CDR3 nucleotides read TGTGCCAGTAGTATTACGGGAGACGGGAATGAGCAGTTCTTC. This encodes CASSITGDGNEQFF.

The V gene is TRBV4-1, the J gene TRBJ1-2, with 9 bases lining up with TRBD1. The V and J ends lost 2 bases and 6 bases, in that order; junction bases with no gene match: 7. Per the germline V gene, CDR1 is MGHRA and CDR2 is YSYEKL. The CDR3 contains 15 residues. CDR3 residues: CASSQNTGTGNGYTF. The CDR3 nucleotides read TGCGCCAGCAGCCAAAATACCGGGACAGGGAATGGCTACACCTTC.

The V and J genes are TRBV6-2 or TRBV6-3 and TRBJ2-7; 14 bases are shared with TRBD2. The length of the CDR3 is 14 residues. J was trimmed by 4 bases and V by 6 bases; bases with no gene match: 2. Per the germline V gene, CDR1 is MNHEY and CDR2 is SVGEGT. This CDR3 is CASSRTSGGYEQYF. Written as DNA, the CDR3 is TGTGCCAGCAGCCGGACTAGCGGGGGGTACGAGCAGTACTTC.

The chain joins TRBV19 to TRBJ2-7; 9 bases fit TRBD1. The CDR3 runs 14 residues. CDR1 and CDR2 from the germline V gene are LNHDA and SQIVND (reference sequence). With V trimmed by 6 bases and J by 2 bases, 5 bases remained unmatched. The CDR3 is CASSSQGAAYEQYF. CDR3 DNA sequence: TGTGCCAGTAGCTCACAGGGGGCGGCCTACGAGCAGTACTTC.

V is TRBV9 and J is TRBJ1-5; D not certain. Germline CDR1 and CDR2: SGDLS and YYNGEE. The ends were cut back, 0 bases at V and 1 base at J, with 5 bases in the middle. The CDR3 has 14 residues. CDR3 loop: CASSVGQSNQPQHF. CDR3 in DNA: TGTGCCAGCAGCGTAGGACAAAGCAATCAGCCCCAGCATTTT.

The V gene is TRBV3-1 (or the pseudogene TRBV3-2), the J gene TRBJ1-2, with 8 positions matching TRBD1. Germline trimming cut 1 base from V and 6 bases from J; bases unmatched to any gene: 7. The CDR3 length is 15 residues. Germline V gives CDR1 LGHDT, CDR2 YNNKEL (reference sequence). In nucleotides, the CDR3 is TGTGCCAGCAGCCAAGCGTCTGGACAGGGTCATGGCTACACCTTC. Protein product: CASSQASGQGHGYTF.

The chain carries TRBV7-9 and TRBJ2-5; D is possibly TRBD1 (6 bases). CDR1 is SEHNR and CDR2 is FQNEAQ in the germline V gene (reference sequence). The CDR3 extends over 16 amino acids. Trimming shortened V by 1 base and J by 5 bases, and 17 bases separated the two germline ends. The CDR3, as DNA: TGTGCCAGCAGCTTAGAGATTACAGGGTTCGGGGAGACCCAGTACTTC. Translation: CASSLEITGFGETQYF.

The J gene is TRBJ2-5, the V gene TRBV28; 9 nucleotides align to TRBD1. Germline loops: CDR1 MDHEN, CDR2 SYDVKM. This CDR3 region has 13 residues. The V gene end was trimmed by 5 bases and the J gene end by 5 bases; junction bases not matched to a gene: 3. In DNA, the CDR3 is TGTGCCAGCAGTCCGGGACAGGGTGAGACCCAGTACTTC. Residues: CASSPGQGETQYF. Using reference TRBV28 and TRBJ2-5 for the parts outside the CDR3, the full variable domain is DVKVTQSSRYLVKRTGEKVFLECVQDMDHENMFWYRQDPGLGLRLIYFSYDVKMKEKGDIPEGYSVSREKKERFSLILESASTNQTSMYLCASSPGQGETQYFGPGTRLLVL.

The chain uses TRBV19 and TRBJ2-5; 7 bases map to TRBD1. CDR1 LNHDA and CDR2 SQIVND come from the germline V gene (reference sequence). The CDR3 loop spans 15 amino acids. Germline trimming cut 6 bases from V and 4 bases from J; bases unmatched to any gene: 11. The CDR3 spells CASRQNDRAGETQYF. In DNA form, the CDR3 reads TGTGCCAGTAGACAAAACGACAGGGCGGGAGAGACCCAGTACTTC.

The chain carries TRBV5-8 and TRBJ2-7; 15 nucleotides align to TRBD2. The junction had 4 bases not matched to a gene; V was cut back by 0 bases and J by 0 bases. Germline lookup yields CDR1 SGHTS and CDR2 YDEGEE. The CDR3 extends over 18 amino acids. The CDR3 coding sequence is TGTGCCAGCAGCTTGGCCAGGACTAGCGGGGGGGCCTCCTACGAGCAGTACTTC. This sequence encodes CASSLARTSGGASYEQYF.

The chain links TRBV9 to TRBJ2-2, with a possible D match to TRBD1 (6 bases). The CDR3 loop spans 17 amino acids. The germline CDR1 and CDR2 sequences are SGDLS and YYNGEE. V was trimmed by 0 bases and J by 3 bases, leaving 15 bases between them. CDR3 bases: TGTGCCAGCAGCGTAGGCTTAGGGGGACAAGACACCGGGGAGCTGTTTTTT. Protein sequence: CASSVGLGGQDTGELFF.

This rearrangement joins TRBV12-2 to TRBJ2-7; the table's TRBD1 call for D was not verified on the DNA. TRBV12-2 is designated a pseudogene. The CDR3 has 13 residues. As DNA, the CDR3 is TGTGCAAGTCGCTTAGTCAGGGACTACGAGCAGTACGTC. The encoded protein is CASRLVRDYEQYV.

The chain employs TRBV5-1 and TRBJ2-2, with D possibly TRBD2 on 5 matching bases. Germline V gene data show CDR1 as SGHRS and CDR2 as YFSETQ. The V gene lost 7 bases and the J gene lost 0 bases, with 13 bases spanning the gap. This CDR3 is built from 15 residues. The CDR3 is CASHLVGANTGELFF. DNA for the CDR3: TGCGCCAGCCATTTAGTCGGGGCGAACACCGGGGAGCTGTTTTTT. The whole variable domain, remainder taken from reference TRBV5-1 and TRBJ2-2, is KAGVTQTPRYLIKTRGQQVTLSCSPISGHRSVSWYQQTPGQGLQFLFEYFSETQRNKGNFPGRFSGRQFSNSRSEMNVSTLELGDSALYLCASHLVGANTGELFFGEGSRLTVL.

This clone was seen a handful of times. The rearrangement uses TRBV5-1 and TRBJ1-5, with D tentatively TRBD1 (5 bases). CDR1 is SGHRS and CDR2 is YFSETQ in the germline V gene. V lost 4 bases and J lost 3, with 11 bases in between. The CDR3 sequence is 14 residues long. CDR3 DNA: TGCGCCAGCAGCCCCGACAGCCCCAATCAGCCCCAGCATTTT. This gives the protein CASSPDSPNQPQHF. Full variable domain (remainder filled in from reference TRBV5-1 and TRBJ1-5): KAGVTQTPRYLIKTRGQQVTLSCSPISGHRSVSWYQQTPGQGLQFLFEYFSETQRNKGNFPGRFSGRQFSNSRSEMNVSTLELGDSALYLCASSPDSPNQPQHFGDGTRLSIL.

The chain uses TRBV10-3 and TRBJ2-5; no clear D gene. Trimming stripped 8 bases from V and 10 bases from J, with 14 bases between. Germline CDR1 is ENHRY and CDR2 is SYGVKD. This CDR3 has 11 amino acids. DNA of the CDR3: TGTGCCATCGGTAACATAGCCGTCCAGTACTTC. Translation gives CAIGNIAVQYF.

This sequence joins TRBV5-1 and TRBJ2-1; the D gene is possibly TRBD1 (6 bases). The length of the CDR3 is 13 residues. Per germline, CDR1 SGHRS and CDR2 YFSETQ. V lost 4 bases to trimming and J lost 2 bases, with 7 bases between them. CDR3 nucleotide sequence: TGCGCCAGCAGCAGGGACACCTACAATGAGCAGTTCTTC. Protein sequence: CASSRDTYNEQFF.